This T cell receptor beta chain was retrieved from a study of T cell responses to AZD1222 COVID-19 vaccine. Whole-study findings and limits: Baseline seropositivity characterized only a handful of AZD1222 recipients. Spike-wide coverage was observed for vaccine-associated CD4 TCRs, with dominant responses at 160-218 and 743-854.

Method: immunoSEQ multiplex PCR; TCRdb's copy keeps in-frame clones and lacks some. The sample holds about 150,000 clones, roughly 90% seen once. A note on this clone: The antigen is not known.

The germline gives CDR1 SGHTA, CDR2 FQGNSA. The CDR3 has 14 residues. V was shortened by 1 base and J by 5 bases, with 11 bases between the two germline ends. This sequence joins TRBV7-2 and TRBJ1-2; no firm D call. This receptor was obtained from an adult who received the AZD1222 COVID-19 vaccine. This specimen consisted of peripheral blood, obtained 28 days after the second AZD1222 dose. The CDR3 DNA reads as TGTGCCAGCAGCTTAGGGACGGTCCCGTATGGCTACACCTTC. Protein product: CASSLGTVPYGYTF.